Sequencing of this T cell receptor (beta chain) was carried out in a study of blood T cells in healthy people across ages. The V segment lost 5 bases and the J segment 4 bases; nucleotides outside the gene matches: 10. The CDR3 length is 15 residues. CDR1 is MNHNY and CDR2 is SVGAGI in the germline V gene (reference sequence). For the second PCR, which ran for about 6 to 12 cycles, a sample-barcoded 5' primer and a J-beta primer mix were used. From the 5' RACE reads, TCRdb called clonotypes with MiXCR, one entry per CDR3 protein. The sample has about 780,000 distinct CDR3 sequences, about a quarter seen once. This clonotype was counted only a few times. This sample was shared with a second study, whose subject was T cells of mothers and their children. As reported in that work: Extracted RNA, in its entirety, went into cDNA synthesis at about 1.5 ug per 15 ul.

The chain is built from TRBV6-6 and TRBJ2-7, with 8 positions matching TRBD1. The clonotype comes from a boy between 10 and 17 years old in good health. Sequencing was performed on blood. Here the CDR3 reads CASSNAGTGGYEQYF. The CDR3 DNA reads as TGTGCCAGCAGTAACGCCGGGACAGGAGGTTACGAGCAGTACTTC.